The 30 T cell receptor beta chains in this list originate from one sample, sequenced in a study of shared clonotypes between healthy human individuals. The data were produced by immunoSEQ multiplex PCR, yet TCRdb's version contains in-frame clones alone and is incomplete. In the table there are roughly 1 million clones, around 78% of which are singletons. Source material: memory CD4+ T cells from PBMCs. Subset: CD45RA-negative fraction. Receptor source: a man between 18 and 35 years old in good health. Some clones in this sample may be carry-over from other donors' samples.

V and J are TRBV9 and TRBJ2-3, with a weak D call TRBD1 (6 bases). Germline lookup yields CDR1 SGDLS and CDR2 YYNGEE. Trimming pared 6 bases from V and 0 bases from J, leaving 11 bases between. The CDR3 sequence is 14 residues long. The CDR3: CASTRGDSTDTQYF. The CDR3 nucleotides read TGTGCCAGCACCAGGGGCGATAGCACAGATACGCAGTATTTT.

This chain links TRBV7-9 with TRBJ2-1; D perhaps matches TRBD1 (6 bases). The CDR3 has 16 residues. The V gene lost 1 base and the J gene lost 5 bases, with 15 bases spanning the gap. The germline V gene has CDR1 SEHNR and CDR2 FQNEAQ (reference sequence). CDR3 in amino acids: CASSLEQGRTDNEQFF. The DNA for the CDR3 is TGTGCCAGCAGCTTAGAACAGGGACGGACAGACAATGAGCAGTTCTTC.

The rearrangement joins TRBV6-6 to TRBJ2-1; TRBD1 or TRBD2 may be the D gene (5 bases each). Germline V gives CDR1 MNHNY, CDR2 SVGAGI (reference sequence). The germline V and J ends were trimmed by 10 bases and 8 bases, with 18 bases remaining between them. This CDR3 has 13 amino acids. CDR3 in DNA: TGTGCCATCCGGGTTGGGGCGGGTGATGAGCAGTTCTTC. As protein: CAIRVGAGDEQFF.

This clone was found a few times. Other DNA sequences in the sample encode the same CDR3. The rearrangement joins TRBV15 to TRBJ1-5; D remains ambiguous. The CDR3 is 14 residues long. Germline CDR1 is LNHNV and CDR2 is YYDKDF (reference sequence). V lost 0 bases, J lost 2 bases, and 5 bases lay in between. The CDR3 bases are TGTGCCACCAGCAGAGATGGCGGCAATCAGCCCCAGCATTTT. Translated, it gives CATSRDGGNQPQHF.

The table lists this clone with a count of one. The chain combines TRBV28 with TRBJ2-7; 7 bases map to TRBD2. The CDR3 spans 15 residues. V shed 2 bases and J 4 bases; nucleotides not matched to a gene: 8. The V gene's germline CDR1 is MDHEN and CDR2 SYDVKM. The DNA of the CDR3 is TGTGCCAGCAGTTTAGGTCTAGCGGAAGAGTACGAGCAGTACTTC. Amino acids: CASSLGLAEEYEQYF.

V and J are TRBV28 and TRBJ1-5, with D possibly TRBD1 on 5 matching bases. V was clipped by 0 bases and J by 2 bases, with 8 bases between them. There are 15 residues in the CDR3. Germline CDR1 MDHEN, CDR2 SYDVKM. CDR3 amino acids: CASSLWVGGNQPQHF. The DNA of the CDR3 is TGTGCCAGCAGTTTATGGGTGGGGGGCAATCAGCCCCAGCATTTT.

The chain links TRBV28 to TRBJ1-1, with 11 bases aligning to TRBD1. The length of the CDR3 is 14 residues. V lost 6 bases, J lost 11 bases, and 11 bases stayed unmatched. Germline V lookup: CDR1 MDHEN, CDR2 SYDVKM. CDR3: CASSPGQGGPGAFF. CDR3 DNA: TGTGCCAGCAGCCCGGGACAGGGGGGGCCTGGGGCTTTCTTT.

This clone was observed a few times. This chain uses TRBV2 with TRBJ2-7, with TRBD1 as a possible D gene (6 bases). Germline-derived CDR1 and CDR2 are SNHLY and FYNNEI. The CDR3 covers 13 residues. Trimming took off 3 bases at V and 6 bases at J, with 12 bases between the two ends. This chain's CDR3 is CASSDQGFGEQYF. CDR3 DNA sequence: TGTGCCAGCAGTGATCAGGGGTTTGGCGAGCAGTACTTC.

The V call is TRBV5-8, the J call TRBJ2-3; D gene uncertain. The V end was cut by 0 bases, the J end by 2 bases, with 10 bases between. The germline gives CDR1 SGHTS, CDR2 YDEGEE. The CDR3 totals 15 residues. The DNA of the CDR3 is TGTGCCAGCAGCTTGGGTCTCGAGACCACAGATACGCAGTATTTT. Translating gives CASSLGLETTDTQYF.

J is TRBJ2-1 and V is TRBV12-2; the table's D gene call, TRBD1, was not cross checked with the DNA. TRBV12-2 is described as a pseudogene. This CDR3 is 21 amino acids long. This CDR3 reads CASRSWTGPRPMLSSYNEQFF. CDR3 DNA: TGTGCAAGTCGCTCCTGGACAGGACCCCGACCGATGTTGAGCTCCTACAATGAGCAGTTCTTC.

The chain recombines TRBV9 with TRBJ2-3; D may be TRBD2 (5 bases). Trimming pared 3 bases from V and 9 bases from J, leaving 20 bases between. CDR3 length: 15 residues. The germline CDR1 and CDR2 sequences are SGDLS and YYNGEE. The CDR3 here is CASSGRTSMGDTQYF. The CDR3 DNA sequence: TGTGCCAGCAGCGGACGGACTTCTATGGGTGACACGCAGTATTTT.

This clone was counted between two and nine times. The chain recombines TRBV7-3 with TRBJ2-2; D uncertain. The CDR3 length is 14 residues. Germline CDR1 is SGHTA and CDR2 is FQGTGA. CDR3 nucleotide sequence: TGTGCTAGCCGCACGGCCCCGGACACCGGGGAGCTGTTTTTT. Its protein is CASRTAPDTGELFF.

The CDR3 spells CASSLGKSGGGEKLFF. CDR3 in DNA: TGTGCCAGCAGCTTAGGGAAATCCGGGGGCGGTGAAAAACTGTTTTTT. The rearrangement uses TRBV11-3 and TRBJ1-4; perhaps TRBD1 as D (6 bases). From germline, CDR1 is SGHNT and CDR2 YENEEA. The CDR3 spans 16 residues. Trimming shortened V by 1 base and J by 7 bases, and 16 bases separated the two germline ends.

The chain uses TRBV19 and TRBJ2-7, with 8 bases lining up with TRBD1. Germline V CDR1 and CDR2: LNHDA, SQIVND (reference sequence). Losses at the gene ends were 2 bases for V and 4 bases for J; bases not matched to a gene: 7. The CDR3 consists of 15 residues. As DNA, the CDR3 is TGTGCCAGTAGTATAAGGGCAGGGGGCCCTTACGAGCAGTACTTC. Amino acid sequence: CASSIRAGGPYEQYF.

The chain is built from TRBV28 and TRBJ2-1; D is unclear. The CDR3 is 11 amino acids. Trimming pared 8 bases from V and 7 bases from J, leaving 9 bases between. The germline V gene encodes CDR1 MDHEN and CDR2 SYDVKM. CDR3 nucleotide sequence: TGTGCCAGCGCCGATCTGAATGAGCAGTTCTTC. This encodes CASADLNEQFF.

A few counts support this clone. V usage is TRBV7-8 and J usage is TRBJ2-7; D uncertain. The V gene lost 5 bases and the J gene lost 2 bases, with 7 bases spanning the gap. The CDR3 contains 12 residues. The germline V gene encodes CDR1 SGHVS and CDR2 FQNEAQ. This chain's CDR3 is CASSDTAYEQYF. CDR3 bases: TGTGCCAGCAGCGACACCGCCTACGAGCAGTACTTC.

A single count supports this clone. The CDR3 sequence is CASSLVGNSYTGELFF. CDR3 coding DNA: TGCGCCAGCAGCTTGGTGGGGAATTCCTACACCGGGGAGCTGTTTTTT. The rearrangement joins TRBV5-1 to TRBJ2-2; D gene unclear. The germline gives CDR1 SGHRS, CDR2 YFSETQ. Between the trimmed V and J ends, which lost 0 bases and 3 bases, there was a span of 12 bases. The CDR3 totals 16 residues.

The gene calls are TRBV5-4 and TRBJ1-1; D call uncertain. Germline assignment: CDR1 SGHNT and CDR2 YYREEE (reference sequence). The CDR3 extends over 14 amino acids. Trimming removed 4 bases from V and 2 bases from J, with 12 bases in between. CDR3 sequence: CASSAVTRNTEAFF. CDR3 nucleotides: TGTGCCAGCAGCGCGGTCACTCGCAACACTGAAGCTTTCTTT.

This clone was seen a single time. V usage is TRBV2 and J usage is TRBJ2-3, with TRBD2 matching over 13 bases. Trimming took 5 bases from V and 4 from J; bases not matched to a gene: 6. The CDR3 contains 16 residues. In germline, CDR1 is SNHLY, CDR2 FYNNEI. In nucleotides, the CDR3 is TGTGCCAGCAGTCAAAGGACTAGCGGGAGTGCAGATACGCAGTATTTT. Its translation is CASSQRTSGSADTQYF.

This rearrangement joins TRBV29-1 to TRBJ2-4, with D possibly TRBD1 on 5 matching bases. From germline, CDR1 is SQVTM and CDR2 ANQGSEA. The CDR3 has 11 residues. V was cut by 5 bases and J by 9 bases, with 11 bases left in between. For the CDR3, the DNA is TGCAGCGTTATGGACATCCCCATTCAGTACTTC. This encodes CSVMDIPIQYF.

There are a few counts of this clone. The chain joins TRBV5-4 to TRBJ2-7; the match to TRBD2 covers 11 bases. This CDR3 has 14 residues. Germline V gene sequence: CDR1 SGHNT, CDR2 YYREEE (reference sequence). Trimming removed 1 base from V and 7 bases from J; junction bases left unmatched: 4. The chain's CDR3 is CASSLLAGGEEQYF. The CDR3 DNA reads as TGTGCCAGCAGCTTGCTAGCGGGAGGTGAAGAGCAGTACTTC.

The chain joins TRBV5-1 to TRBJ1-5; perhaps TRBD1 as D (6 bases). Between the trimmed V and J ends, which lost 0 bases and 8 bases, there was a span of 12 bases. The CDR3 has 14 residues. The germline V gene encodes CDR1 SGHRS and CDR2 YFSETQ. CDR3 DNA: TGCGCCAGCAGCTTGGAACCCTGGGACAAGCCCCAGCATTTT. Translating gives CASSLEPWDKPQHF.

As to this clone: A junction boundary mismatches the germline segment, possibly from a read error. The chain links TRBV10-2 to TRBJ2-3; D not certain. Germline-derived CDR1 and CDR2 are WSHSY and SAAADI. This CDR3 region has 15 residues. The CDR3: CASSELVSRTDTQYF. The CDR3 bases are TGCGCCAGCAGTGAGCTGGTATCCCGCACTGATACGCAGTATTTT.

There are a few counts of this clone. The chain uses TRBV4-1 and TRBJ2-3, with D uncertain. The CDR3 runs to 15 residues. The ends were cut back, 4 bases at V and 2 bases at J, with 13 bases in the middle. Germline V gene data show CDR1 as MGHRA and CDR2 as YSYEKL. CDR3 in DNA: TGCGCCAGCAGCCCCTCCCTGCGAGACACAGATACGCAGTATTTT. It is translated as CASSPSLRDTDTQYF.

The V call is TRBV5-4, the J call TRBJ1-2; perhaps TRBD1 as D (6 bases). Looked up from germline, CDR1 is SGHNT and CDR2 is YYREEE (reference sequence). The length of the CDR3 is 13 residues. Trimming shortened V by 6 bases and J by 7 bases, and 16 bases separated the two germline ends. The CDR3 sequence: CASKWGGLLGYTF. CDR3 sequence (DNA): TGTGCCAGCAAGTGGGGGGGCCTCCTTGGCTACACCTTC.

V is TRBV7-9 and J is TRBJ1-4; D may be TRBD1 (6 bases). The CDR3 has 13 amino acids. Germline values: CDR1 SEHNR, CDR2 FQNEAQ (reference sequence). Between the trimmed V and J ends, which lost 11 bases and 8 bases, there was a span of 18 bases. CDR3 nucleotide sequence: TGTGCCTCCGAGGGGGGCGCGGGGGAAAAACTGTTTTTT. The encoded protein is CASEGGAGEKLFF.

This CDR3 is CASSFVSVMGEQFF. The CDR3 nucleotides are TGCGCCAGCAGCTTTGTATCGGTAATGGGTGAGCAGTTCTTC. This chain joins TRBV5-1 and TRBJ2-1, with no clear D. The CDR3 contains 14 residues. CDR1 is SGHRS, CDR2 YFSETQ, per germline. V dropped 2 bases and J dropped 9 bases, with 15 bases sitting between them.

The rearrangement joins TRBV19 to TRBJ2-7; 9 bases are shared with TRBD2. This CDR3 is 15 amino acids long. In germline, CDR1 is LNHDA, CDR2 SQIVND (reference sequence). The trim removed 8 bases at V and 5 bases at J, leaving 13 bases unmatched. The CDR3 nucleotides are TGTGCCAGTGCGTCTGGGCGGGAGGGCAGCCACGAGCAGTACTTC. It codes for CASASGREGSHEQYF.

This chain links TRBV19 with TRBJ1-2; no firm D call. Looked up from germline, CDR1 is LNHDA and CDR2 is SQIVND (reference sequence). This CDR3 region has 16 residues. The V end was cut by 6 bases, the J end by 3 bases, with 20 bases between. Written as DNA, the CDR3 is TGTGCCAGTAGGACGTATCGTAGCATACACGACTATGGCTACACCTTC. It specifies CASRTYRSIHDYGYTF.

The V call is TRBV27, the J call TRBJ1-1; D is undetermined. The CDR3 runs 14 residues. Germline CDR1 and CDR2: MNHEY and SMNVEV (reference sequence). Trimming took 1 base from V and 7 from J, leaving 13 bases between them. This chain's CDR3 is CASSLFRQSVEAFF. In nucleotides, the CDR3 is TGTGCCAGCAGTTTATTCCGACAATCCGTTGAAGCTTTCTTT.